This T cell receptor beta chain was identified in a study of monozygotic twins with inflammatory bowel disease. Findings and limits, study-wide: No one strong IBD-associated signal or clonotype was supported.

TCRdb reprocessed the 5' RACE reads, with one entry per CDR3 protein and no DNA. Its clone listing holds approximately 380,000 distinct CDR3 sequences. Germline V CDR1 and CDR2: MNHNS, SASEGT. CDR3 size: 15 residues. Points on this clonotype: Antigen: not known.

The chain combines TRBV6-1 with TRBJ1-4; TCRdb indicates TRBD1, and absent DNA this call remains unverified. The TCR comes from a human donor with ulcerative colitis or Crohn's disease, or a healthy co-twin of an affected twin (not recorded which). The sample was blood. The CDR3 here is CASSPRRPGDEKLFF.